Shown below are 3 T cell receptor beta chains from a single sample sequenced in a study of cytomegalovirus exposure and HLA in healthy donors. PCR was performed using 60 Vbeta and 13 Jbeta primers. TCRdb keeps only in-frame clones here, not all; method: immunoSEQ multiplex PCR. In total, the table holds about 210,000 clones. Sample: PBMCs. The receptors were sampled from a woman in her twenties or thirties in good health and CMV-seropositive.

The chain recombines TRBV27 with TRBJ1-2, with a weak D call TRBD1 (5 bases). Germline values: CDR1 MNHEY, CDR2 SMNVEV (reference sequence). Trimming took 2 bases from V and 4 from J, leaving 14 bases between them. The CDR3 is 15 amino acids. CDR3 nucleotides: TGTGCCAGCAGTTTAATCTCAGGGAAGGGCTATGGCTACACCTTC. Encoded protein: CASSLISGKGYGYTF.

V usage is TRBV6-1 and J usage is TRBJ1-1; TRBD1 matches at 7 bases. Losses at the gene ends were 11 bases for V and 0 bases for J; bases not matched to a gene: 9. Germline-derived CDR1 and CDR2 are MNHNS and SASEGT. There are 14 residues in the CDR3. The CDR3 DNA follows: TGTGCCGGAGGGGACAGACCCATGAACACTGAAGCTTTCTTT. Protein sequence: CAGGDRPMNTEAFF.

DNA of the CDR3: TGTGCCAGCAGACCTGACAGGGCGTTAGGATCACCCCTCCACTTT. This translates into CASRPDRALGSPLHF. This chain joins TRBV6-5 and TRBJ1-6, with 7 bases aligning to TRBD1. This CDR3 is built from 15 residues. V was clipped by 6 bases and J by 10 bases; unmatched bases: 12. Germline CDR1 MNHEY, CDR2 SVGAGI.